This T cell receptor beta chain comes out of a study of cytomegalovirus exposure and HLA in healthy donors. The assay was immunoSEQ multiplex PCR, and TCRdb's table has in-frame clones only and misses some. In the table there are around 250,000 clones, 90% of which are singletons. About this clone: What it binds is not known.

The CDR3 has 13 residues. Per germline, CDR1 MNHNY and CDR2 SVGAGI (reference sequence). The ends were cut back, 6 bases at V and 3 bases at J, with 12 bases in the middle. Notes on the study in general: In vitro work confirmed that three CMV-associated chains recognize CMV antigens.

The V gene is TRBV6-6, the J gene TRBJ2-7; unclear D gene. Sequenced sample: PBMCs. This sequence originates from a woman between 18 and 29 years old in good health and CMV-seronegative. CDR3 region: CASRNTANYEQYV. The DNA for the CDR3 is TGTGCCAGCAGGAATACTGCAAACTACGAGCAGTACGTC.